These 18 T cell receptor beta chains originate from one sample sequenced in a study of T cell responses to AZD1222 COVID-19 vaccine. Produced via immunoSEQ multiplex PCR; TCRdb's table is partial and in-frame only. The sample yields 90,000 to 100,000 clones, approximately 90% seen once. The specimen comprised peripheral blood, sampled on day 0 of AZD1222 vaccination. These receptor sequences come from an adult in good health.

The genes are TRBV19 and TRBJ2-1, with TRBD2 identical over 9 bases. The trim removed 3 bases at V and 9 bases at J, leaving 9 bases unmatched. There are 15 residues in the CDR3. CDR1 and CDR2 from the germline V gene are LNHDA and SQIVND (reference sequence). The CDR3 loop reads CASSIPAGGFGEQFF. In nucleotides, the CDR3 is TGTGCCAGTAGTATTCCAGCGGGAGGATTTGGTGAGCAGTTCTTC.

J is TRBJ2-5 and V is TRBV29-1; D is uncertain. The germline gives CDR1 SQVTM, CDR2 ANQGSEA. The CDR3 runs 14 residues. The V end lost 5 bases, the J end lost 3 bases, and 16 bases lay between the germline ends. The DNA for the CDR3 is TGCAGCGTTTTTGATCGTTGGCGGAAAGAGACCCAGTACTTC. Its translation is CSVFDRWRKETQYF.

The chain couples TRBV24-1 to TRBJ2-3; 7 positions match TRBD2. Trimming removed 5 bases from V and 1 base from J; junction bases left unmatched: 8. The CDR3 runs 16 residues. Per the germline V gene, CDR1 is KGHDR and CDR2 is SFDVKD. CDR3 protein: CATSGNLAVGTDTQYF. In nucleotides, the CDR3 is TGTGCCACCAGTGGGAATCTAGCGGTGGGCACAGATACGCAGTATTTT.

V is TRBV12-5 and J is TRBJ2-1; unclear D gene. The length of the CDR3 is 10 residues. Trimming removed 4 bases at V and 7 bases at J, with 2 bases between. Germline CDR1 LGHNT, CDR2 FRNRAP. The DNA for the CDR3 is TGTGCTAGTGGTTCGAATGAGCAGTTCTTC. Translation gives CASGSNEQFF.

The chain has TRBV5-5 and TRBJ2-5; D unresolved. With 0 bases removed from V and 10 bases from J, the gap between germline ends came to 13 bases. The CDR3 has 13 residues. Germline values: CDR1 SGHKS, CDR2 YYEKEE (reference sequence). The CDR3 DNA is TGTGCCAGCAGCTTGGGCTCCGGCGAGTACCAGTACTTC. It encodes CASSLGSGEYQYF.

The chain combines TRBV4-2 with TRBJ2-3; tentatively, D is TRBD2 (6 bases). V gave up 1 base and J gave up 4 bases, with 12 bases separating them. This CDR3 has 15 amino acids. Germline V gene lookup returns CDR1 LGHNA and CDR2 YNFKEQ. The CDR3 sequence: CASSQGTGVPDTQYF. CDR3 DNA: TGTGCCAGCAGCCAAGGAACGGGAGTACCAGATACGCAGTATTTT.

The chain combines TRBV6-6 with TRBJ1-2; 12 bases line up with TRBD1. The CDR3 is 15 amino acids. Germline assignment: CDR1 MNHNY and CDR2 SVGAGI (reference sequence). Losses at the gene ends were 5 bases for V and 3 bases for J; bases not matched to a gene: 4. The CDR3 DNA sequence: TGTGCCAGCAGTACCGGGACAGGGGGCGACTATGGCTACACCTTC. Translated: CASSTGTGGDYGYTF.

This clone was found once. The chain couples TRBV5-6 to TRBJ2-1; D remains ambiguous. CDR3 length: 13 amino acids. V dropped 0 bases and J dropped 6 bases, with 7 bases sitting between them. Germline V gene sequence: CDR1 SGHDT, CDR2 YYEEEE. As DNA, the CDR3 is TGTGCCAGCAGCTTGGGGGTGTTCAATGAGCAGTTCTTC. Translation gives CASSLGVFNEQFF.

Comments on this clone: Its ends do not fully match the called genes, so a read error is possible. The J gene is TRBJ2-3, the V gene TRBV5-1; TRBD2 aligns across 7 bases. In germline, CDR1 is SGHRS, CDR2 YFSETQ. The CDR3 is 15 amino acids. Here the CDR3 DNA reads TGTGCCAGCAGTATAGCTAGCGGAAGCACAGATACGCAGTATTTT. Protein: CASSIASGSTDTQYF.

V gene TRBV19 combines with J gene TRBJ1-1; D not certain. Germline CDR1 reads LNHDA; CDR2 reads SQIVND (reference sequence). V was cut by 6 bases and J by 1 base, with 15 bases left in between. The CDR3 contains 15 residues. CDR3 in amino acids: CASRSPPVRNTEAFF. CDR3 coding DNA: TGTGCCAGTAGATCCCCCCCCGTGCGGAACACTGAAGCTTTCTTT. The full variable domain, with the rest looked up from reference TRBV19 and TRBJ1-1, is DGGITQSPKYLFRKEGQNVTLSCEQNLNHDAMYWYRQDPGQGLRLIYYSQIVNDFQKGDIAEGYSVSREKKESFPLTVTSAQKNPTAFYLCASRSPPVRNTEAFFGQGTRLTVV.

The chain links TRBV5-5 to TRBJ1-5, with a possible D match to TRBD1 (6 bases). Germline V gene lookup returns CDR1 SGHKS and CDR2 YYEKEE (reference sequence). Trimming took 6 bases from V and 3 from J, leaving 13 bases between them. The CDR3 contains 14 residues. DNA of the CDR3: TGTGCCAGCACCCGGGGGCAAACCAATCAGCCCCAGCATTTT. This sequence encodes CASTRGQTNQPQHF.

The V call is TRBV3-1 (or the pseudogene TRBV3-2), the J call TRBJ2-1, with 9 bases fitting TRBD2. The CDR3 runs to 16 residues. Germline CDR1 is LGHDT and CDR2 is YNNKEL (reference sequence). V dropped 0 bases and J dropped 6; count of bases not matched to a gene: 6. The CDR3 coding sequence is TGTGCCAGCAGCCAAGATGCGGGAGGGCCGAGCAATGAGCAGTTCTTC. It encodes CASSQDAGGPSNEQFF.

V is TRBV5-4 and J is TRBJ1-2; D may be TRBD1 (6 bases). Trimming left V 10 bases short and J 8 bases short, with 30 bases between. The CDR3 is 16 amino acids. The germline CDR1 and CDR2 sequences are SGHNT and YYREEE (reference sequence). In DNA form, the CDR3 reads TGTGCCGCACGGCACGGGCAGGGGAAAACGGTCTGGGGCTACACCTTC. This sequence encodes CAARHGQGKTVWGYTF.

Within the sample, this clone is medium-sized (0.01 to 0.1%). The rearrangement links TRBV9 to TRBJ2-5, with a weak D call TRBD2 (6 bases). Germline CDR1 is SGDLS and CDR2 is YYNGEE. V was cut by 0 bases and J by 5 bases, with 14 bases left in between. The CDR3 extends over 15 amino acids. CDR3 coding DNA: TGTGCCAGCAGCGTAGAGGGCGGGGACGGGGAGACCCAGTACTTC. It encodes CASSVEGGDGETQYF.

The chain links TRBV7-2 to TRBJ2-5; no clear D. Germline CDR1 SGHTA, CDR2 FQGNSA. The CDR3 loop spans 13 amino acids. Deletions cut 0 bases from V and 2 bases from J, with 4 bases between. CDR3 sequence (DNA): TGTGCCAGCAGCTTAGCTTGGCAAGAGACCCAGTACTTC. It yields the protein CASSLAWQETQYF. Together with reference TRBV7-2 and TRBJ2-5, the CDR3 gives the full variable domain: GAGVSQSPSNKVTEKGKDVELRCDPISGHTALYWYRQSLGQGLEFLIYFQGNSAPDKSGLPSDRFSAERTGGSVSTLTIQRTQQEDSAVYLCASSLAWQETQYFGPGTRLLVL.

This sequence joins TRBV25-1 and TRBJ1-6; 7 bases align to TRBD1. This CDR3 region has 14 residues. Germline CDR1 reads MGHDK; CDR2 reads SYGVNS. Trimming took 9 bases from V and 5 from J; bases not matched to a gene: 7. For the CDR3, the DNA is TGTGCCAGTACCATGGGACAGAATAATTCACCCCTCCACTTT. This gives the protein CASTMGQNNSPLHF.

V is TRBV7-2 and J is TRBJ2-1; TRBD1 or TRBD2 may be the D gene (5 bases each). Germline V CDR1 and CDR2: SGHTA, FQGNSA. The ends were cut back, 4 bases at V and 0 bases at J, with 10 bases in the middle. The length of the CDR3 is 15 residues. CDR3 bases: TGTGCCAGCAGCTACACGGGGACCTCCTACAATGAGCAGTTCTTC. Translated: CASSYTGTSYNEQFF.

This sequence joins TRBV7-2 and TRBJ1-2; 7 nucleotides agree with TRBD1. Germline-derived CDR1 and CDR2 are SGHTA and FQGNSA. CDR3 length: 13 residues. V gave up 6 bases and J gave up 6 bases; unmatched junction bases: 7. The CDR3 region has the DNA TGTGCCAGCAGGGCTGCCGGGACAGATGGCTACACCTTC. Translation: CASRAAGTDGYTF.